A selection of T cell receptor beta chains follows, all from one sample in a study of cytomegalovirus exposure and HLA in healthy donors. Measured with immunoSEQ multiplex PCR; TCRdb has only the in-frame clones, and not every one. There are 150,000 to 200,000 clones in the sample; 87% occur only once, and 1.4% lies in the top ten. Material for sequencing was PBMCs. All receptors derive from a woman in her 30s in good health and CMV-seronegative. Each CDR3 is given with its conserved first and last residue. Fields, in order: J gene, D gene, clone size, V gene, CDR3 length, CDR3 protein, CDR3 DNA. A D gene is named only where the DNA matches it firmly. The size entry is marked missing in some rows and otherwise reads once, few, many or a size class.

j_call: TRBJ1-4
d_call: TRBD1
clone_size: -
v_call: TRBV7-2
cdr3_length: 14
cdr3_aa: CASSSGQGTEKLFF
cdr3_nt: TGTGCCAGCAGCTCGGGACAGGGTACGGAAAAACTGTTTTTT

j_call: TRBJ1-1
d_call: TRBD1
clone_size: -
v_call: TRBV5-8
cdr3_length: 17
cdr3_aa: CASSLGGTGGKNTEAFF
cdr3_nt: TGTGCCAGCAGCTTGGGGGGGACAGGGGGCAAAAACACTGAAGCTTTCTTT

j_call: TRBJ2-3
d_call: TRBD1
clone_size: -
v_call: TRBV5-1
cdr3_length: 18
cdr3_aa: CASSWDLNRGRDTDTQYF
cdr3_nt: TGCGCCAGCAGCTGGGATTTAAACAGGGGGCGTGATACAGATACGCAGTATTTT

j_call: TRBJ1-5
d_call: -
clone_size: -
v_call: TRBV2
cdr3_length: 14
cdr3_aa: CASRDQGNGQPQHF
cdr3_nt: TGTGCCAGCAGGGACCAGGGAAATGGCCAGCCCCAGCATTTT

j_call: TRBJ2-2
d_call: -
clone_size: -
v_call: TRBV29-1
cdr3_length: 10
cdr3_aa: CSVDSGELFF
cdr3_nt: TGCAGCGTTGATAGCGGGGAGCTGTTTTTT

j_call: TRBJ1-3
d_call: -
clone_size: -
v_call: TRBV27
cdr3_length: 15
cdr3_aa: CASSLSGQYGNTIYF
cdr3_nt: TGTGCCAGCAGTTTATCCGGACAGTACGGAAACACCATATATTTT

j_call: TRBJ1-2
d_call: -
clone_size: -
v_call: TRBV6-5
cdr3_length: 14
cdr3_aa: CASSYGQEEYGYTF
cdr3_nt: TGTGCCAGCAGTTACGGGCAGGAGGAGTATGGCTACACCTTC

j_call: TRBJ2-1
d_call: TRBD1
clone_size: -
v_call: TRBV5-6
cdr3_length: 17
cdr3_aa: CASSDEPRGTGYNEQFF
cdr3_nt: TGTGCCAGCAGCGATGAACCTAGGGGGACAGGGTACAATGAGCAGTTCTTC

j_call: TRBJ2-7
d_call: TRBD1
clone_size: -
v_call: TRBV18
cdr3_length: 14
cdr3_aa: CASSPATGDYEQYF
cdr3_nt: TGTGCCAGCTCACCAGCGACAGGGGATTACGAGCAGTACTTC

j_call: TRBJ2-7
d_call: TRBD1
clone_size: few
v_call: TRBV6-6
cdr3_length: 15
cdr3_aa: CASSFQGQGTDEQYF
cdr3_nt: TGTGCCAGCAGTTTCCAGGGACAGGGAACCGACGAGCAGTACTTC

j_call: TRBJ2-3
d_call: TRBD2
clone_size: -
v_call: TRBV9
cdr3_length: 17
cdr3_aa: CASSVTMRGGFSDTQYF
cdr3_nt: TGTGCCAGCAGCGTAACGATGCGGGGGGGCTTTTCAGATACGCAGTATTTT

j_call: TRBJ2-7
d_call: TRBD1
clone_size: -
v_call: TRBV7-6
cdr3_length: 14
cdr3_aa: CASSLTGSSYEQYF
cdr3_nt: TGTGCCAGCAGCTTGACAGGGAGTTCCTACGAGCAGTACTTC

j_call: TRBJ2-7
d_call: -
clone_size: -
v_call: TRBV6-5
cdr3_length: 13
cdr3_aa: CASRNLDSHEQYF
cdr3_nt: TGTGCCAGCAGAAACCTGGACTCCCACGAGCAGTACTTC

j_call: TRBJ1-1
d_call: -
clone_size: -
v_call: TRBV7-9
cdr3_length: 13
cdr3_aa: CASSLNKNTEAFF
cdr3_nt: TGTGCCAGCAGCTTGAACAAGAACACTGAAGCTTTCTTT

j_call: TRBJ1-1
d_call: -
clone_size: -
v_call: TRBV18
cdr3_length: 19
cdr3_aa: CASSPLPSGSTRSNTEAFF
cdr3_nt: TGTGCCAGCTCACCACTCCCGTCCGGTTCTACCAGGTCAAACACTGAAGCTTTCTTT

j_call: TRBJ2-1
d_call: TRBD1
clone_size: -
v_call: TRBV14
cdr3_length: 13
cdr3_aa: CASSLTGADEQFF
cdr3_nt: TGTGCCAGCAGCCTTACAGGGGCGGATGAGCAGTTCTTC

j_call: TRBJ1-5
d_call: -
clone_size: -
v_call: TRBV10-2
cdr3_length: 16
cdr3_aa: CASSESGARGHQPQHF
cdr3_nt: TGCGCCAGCAGTGAGTCGGGGGCGCGGGGGCATCAGCCCCAGCATTTT

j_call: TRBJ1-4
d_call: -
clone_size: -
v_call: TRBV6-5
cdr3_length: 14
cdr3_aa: CASSYVRGSEKLFF
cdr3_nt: TGTGCCAGCAGTTACGTCAGGGGTTCTGAAAAACTGTTTTTT

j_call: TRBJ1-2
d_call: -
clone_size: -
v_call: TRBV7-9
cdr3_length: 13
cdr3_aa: CASSLGVNYGYTF
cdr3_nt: TGTGCCAGCAGCCTCGGAGTTAACTATGGCTACACCTTC

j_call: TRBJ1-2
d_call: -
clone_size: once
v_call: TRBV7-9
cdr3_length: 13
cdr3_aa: CASSPGQSYGYTF
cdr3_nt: TGTGCCAGCAGCCCAGGACAAAGCTATGGCTACACCTTC

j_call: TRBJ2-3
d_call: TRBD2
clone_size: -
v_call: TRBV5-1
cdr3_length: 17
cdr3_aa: CASSLGAGGPLADTQYF
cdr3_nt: TGCGCCAGCAGCTTGGGGGCGGGGGGCCCGTTAGCAGATACGCAGTATTTT

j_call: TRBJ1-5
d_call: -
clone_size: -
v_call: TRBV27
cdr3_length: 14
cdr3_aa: CASSLSRQNQPQHF
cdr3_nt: TGTGCCAGCAGTTTATCTCGTCAGAATCAGCCCCAGCATTTT

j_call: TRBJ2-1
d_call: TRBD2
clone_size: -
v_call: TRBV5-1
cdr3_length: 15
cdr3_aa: CASRLSSGGSNEQFF
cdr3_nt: TGCGCCAGCAGGTTGTCTAGCGGGGGGAGTAATGAGCAGTTCTTC

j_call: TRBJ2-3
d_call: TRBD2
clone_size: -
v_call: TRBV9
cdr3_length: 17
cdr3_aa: CASSKFTSGGAGDTQYF
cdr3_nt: TGTGCCAGCAGCAAGTTCACCAGCGGGGGGGCAGGAGATACGCAGTATTTT

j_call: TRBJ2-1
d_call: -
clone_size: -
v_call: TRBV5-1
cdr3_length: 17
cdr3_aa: CASSPYRGSSSYNEQFF
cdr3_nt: TGCGCCAGCAGCCCATACCGGGGGTCGAGCTCCTACAATGAGCAGTTCTTC

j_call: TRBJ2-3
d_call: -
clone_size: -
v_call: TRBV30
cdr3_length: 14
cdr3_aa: CAWSVSPPADTQYF
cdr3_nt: TGTGCCTGGAGTGTGAGTCCCCCGGCAGATACGCAGTATTTT